A selection of T cell receptor beta chains follows, all from one sample in a study of technical replicates of blood from several donors. Assay used: immunoSEQ multiplex PCR; TCRdb lists only in-frame clones, some missing. The profile covers 14,000 or so clones, with 84% appearing a single time and over 9.5% taken by the ten largest. The specimen was PBMCs. The receptors were gathered from a human donor in good health. Both conserved end residues are part of each CDR3. Each record gives: D gene, J gene, V gene, CDR3 protein, CDR3 DNA. A D gene is named only where the DNA matches it firmly.

>TRBD1|TRBJ2-2|TRBV7-9
CASSLGQGAVGELFF
TGTGCCAGCAGCTTGGGGCAGGGGGCTGTCGGGGAGCTGTTTTTT
>.|TRBJ2-7|TRBV28
CASSLGDSFYEQYF
TGTGCCAGCAGCCTAGGGGACTCTTTCTACGAGCAGTACTTC
>.|TRBJ2-5|TRBV4-2
CASSSTRDIQETQYF
TGTGCCAGCAGCTCCACCCGGGACATCCAAGAGACCCAGTACTTC
>.|TRBJ2-5|TRBV25-1
CASSERGHGETQYF
TGTGCCAGCAGTGAAAGAGGACACGGAGAGACCCAGTACTTC
>.|TRBJ1-5|TRBV5-1
CASSFSGEQPQHF
TGCGCCAGCAGCTTTTCAGGGGAACAGCCCCAGCATTTT
>TRBD1|TRBJ1-3|TRBV18
CASSPNRGGSGNTIYF
TGTGCCAGCTCACCTAACAGGGGAGGCTCTGGAAACACCATATATTTT
>.|TRBJ1-5|TRBV7-8
CASSSYRVPSNQPQHF
TGTGCCAGCAGCTCTTACAGGGTTCCAAGCAATCAGCCCCAGCATTTT
>TRBD2|TRBJ2-3|TRBV4-1
CASSQDMSGSLDTQYF
TGCGCCAGCAGCCAGGACATGAGCGGGAGCTTAGATACGCAGTATTTT
>TRBD2|TRBJ2-1|TRBV7-2
CASSLEFSGTYNEQFF
TGTGCCAGCAGCTTAGAGTTTAGCGGGACATACAATGAGCAGTTCTTC
>.|TRBJ2-1|TRBV7-5
CVRSLGPISPSNEQFF
TGTGTCAGAAGCTTAGGCCCCATTTCACCTAGCAATGAGCAGTTCTTC
>TRBD2|TRBJ2-7|TRBV9
CASSPGTRDTEQYF
TGTGCCAGCAGCCCCGGGACTAGGGACACGGAGCAGTACTTC
>.|TRBJ2-3|TRBV11-2
CASSPIRTDTQYF
TGTGCCAGCAGCCCAATCCGGACAGATACGCAGTATTTT
>.|TRBJ2-4|TRBV7-6
CASSLVSGDIQYF
TGTGCCAGCAGCTTAGTCTCCGGGGACATTCAGTACTTC
>TRBD2|TRBJ2-7|TRBV28
CASSSPLFRGLAGTEIEYEQYF
TGTGCCAGCAGTTCCCCTCTGTTTCGAGGACTAGCGGGAACCGAAATCGAGTACGAGCAGTACTTC
>TRBD1|TRBJ1-2|TRBV7-9
CASSLAGTGVYGYTF
TGTGCCAGCAGCTTAGCCGGGACAGGGGTCTATGGCTACACCTTC
>TRBD1|TRBJ1-2|TRBV7-6
CASSLTGTGVGDYGYTF
TGTGCCAGCAGCTTAACCGGGACAGGGGTTGGAGACTATGGCTACACCTTC
>TRBD1|TRBJ1-3|TRBV29-1
CSVGQVGSGNTIYF
TGCAGCGTGGGACAGGTTGGCTCTGGAAACACCATATATTTT
>TRBD1|TRBJ2-1|TRBV5-1
CASSSALGQGNEQFF
TGCGCCAGCAGTTCTGCGCTGGGACAGGGCAATGAGCAGTTCTTC
>TRBD1|TRBJ2-7|TRBV11-2
CASSWGQGREQYF
TGTGCCAGCAGCTGGGGACAGGGGCGCGAGCAGTACTTC
>TRBD2|TRBJ2-7|TRBV28
CASSLPGGPSYEQYF
TGTGCCAGCAGTTTACCGGGAGGGCCCTCCTACGAGCAGTACTTC
>TRBD2|TRBJ2-5|TRBV11-2
CASSSPTSGGETQYF
TGTGCCAGCAGCTCTCCGACTAGCGGGGGAGAGACCCAGTACTTC
>TRBD2|TRBJ2-5|TRBV7-9
CASNPWRLAGGQETQYF
TGTGCCAGCAACCCTTGGCGACTAGCGGGAGGGCAAGAGACCCAGTACTTC
>TRBD2|TRBJ2-1|TRBV6-1
CASSEGLAGGEQFF
TGTGCCAGCAGTGAAGGGCTAGCGGGAGGTGAGCAGTTCTTC
>.|TRBJ1-2|TRBV30
CAWSETAYYGYTF
TGTGCCTGGAGTGAGACAGCCTACTATGGCTACACCTTC